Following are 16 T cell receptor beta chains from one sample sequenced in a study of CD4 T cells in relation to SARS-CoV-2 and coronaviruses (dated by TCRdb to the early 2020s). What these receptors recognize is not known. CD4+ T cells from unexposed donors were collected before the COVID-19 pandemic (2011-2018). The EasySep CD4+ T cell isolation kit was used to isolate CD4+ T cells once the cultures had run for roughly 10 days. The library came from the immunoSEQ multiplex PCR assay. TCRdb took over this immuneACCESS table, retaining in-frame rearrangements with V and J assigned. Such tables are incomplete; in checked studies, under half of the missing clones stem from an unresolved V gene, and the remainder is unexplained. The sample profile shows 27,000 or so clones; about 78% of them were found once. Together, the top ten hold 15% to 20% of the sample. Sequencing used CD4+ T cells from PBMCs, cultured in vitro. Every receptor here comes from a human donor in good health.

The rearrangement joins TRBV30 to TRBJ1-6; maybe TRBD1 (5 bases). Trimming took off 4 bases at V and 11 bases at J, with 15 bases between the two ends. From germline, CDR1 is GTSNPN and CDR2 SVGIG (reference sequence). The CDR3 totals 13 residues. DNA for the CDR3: TGTGCCTGGACCGGGCAGCTGGACACACCCCTCCACTTT. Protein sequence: CAWTGQLDTPLHF. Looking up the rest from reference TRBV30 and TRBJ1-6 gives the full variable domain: SQTIHQWPATLVQPVGSPLSLECTVEGTSNPNLYWYRQAAGRGLQLLFYSVGIGQISSEVPQNLSASRPQDRQFILSSKKLLLSDSGFYLCAWTGQLDTPLHFGNGTRLTVT.

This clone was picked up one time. CDR3 sequence: CASSDQAQGARVTDTQYF. CDR3 nucleotides: TGTGCCAGTAGCGATCAAGCACAGGGGGCGCGTGTTACAGATACGCAGTATTTT. This chain joins TRBV19 and TRBJ2-3, with TRBD1 matching over 9 bases. Germline loops: CDR1 LNHDA, CDR2 SQIVND (reference sequence). The length of the CDR3 is 18 residues. V trimming: 6 bases; J trimming: 3 bases; junction bases outside the gene matches: 16.

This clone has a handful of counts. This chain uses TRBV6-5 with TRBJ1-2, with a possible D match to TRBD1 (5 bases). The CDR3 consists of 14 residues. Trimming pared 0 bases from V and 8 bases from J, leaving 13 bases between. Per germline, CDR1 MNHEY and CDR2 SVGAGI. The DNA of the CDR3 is TGTGCCAGCAGTTACTCCCTGGGGGGGTTAGGCTACACCTTC. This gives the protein CASSYSLGGLGYTF.

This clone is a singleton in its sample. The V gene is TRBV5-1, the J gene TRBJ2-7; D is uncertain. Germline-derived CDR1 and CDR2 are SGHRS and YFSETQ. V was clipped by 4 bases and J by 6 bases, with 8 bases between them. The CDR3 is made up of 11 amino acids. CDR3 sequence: CASSEQREQYF. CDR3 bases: TGCGCCAGCAGCGAGCAACGCGAGCAGTACTTC.

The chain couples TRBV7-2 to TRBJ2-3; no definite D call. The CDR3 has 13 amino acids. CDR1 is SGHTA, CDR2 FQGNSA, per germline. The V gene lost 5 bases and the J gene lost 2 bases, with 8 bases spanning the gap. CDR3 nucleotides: TGTGCCAGCAGCCCGATTCCCACAGATACGCAGTATTTT. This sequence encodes CASSPIPTDTQYF.

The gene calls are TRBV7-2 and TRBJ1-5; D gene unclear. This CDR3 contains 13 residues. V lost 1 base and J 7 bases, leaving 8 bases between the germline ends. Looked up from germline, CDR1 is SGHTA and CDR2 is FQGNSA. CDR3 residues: CASSLEREQPQHF. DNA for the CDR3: TGTGCCAGCAGCTTAGAAAGGGAACAGCCCCAGCATTTT.

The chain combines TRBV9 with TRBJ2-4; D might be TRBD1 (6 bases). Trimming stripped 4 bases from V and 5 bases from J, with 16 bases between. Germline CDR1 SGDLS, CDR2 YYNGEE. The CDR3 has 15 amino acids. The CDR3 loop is CASSFSTGPQNIQYF. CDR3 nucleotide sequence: TGTGCCAGCAGCTTCAGTACAGGGCCCCAAAACATTCAGTACTTC.

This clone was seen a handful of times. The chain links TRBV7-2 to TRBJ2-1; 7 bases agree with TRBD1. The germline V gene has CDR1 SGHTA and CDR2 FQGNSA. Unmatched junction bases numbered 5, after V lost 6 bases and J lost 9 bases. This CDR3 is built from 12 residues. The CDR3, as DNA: TGTGCCAGCAGGTTACAGGGGAGTGAGCAGTTCTTC. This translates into CASRLQGSEQFF.

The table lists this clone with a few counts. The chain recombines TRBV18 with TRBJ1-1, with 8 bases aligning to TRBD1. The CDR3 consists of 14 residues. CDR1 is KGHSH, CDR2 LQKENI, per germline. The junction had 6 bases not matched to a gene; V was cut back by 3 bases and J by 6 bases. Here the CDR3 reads CASSPGGTGAEAFF. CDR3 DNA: TGTGCCAGCTCACCGGGTGGGACAGGAGCTGAAGCTTTCTTT.

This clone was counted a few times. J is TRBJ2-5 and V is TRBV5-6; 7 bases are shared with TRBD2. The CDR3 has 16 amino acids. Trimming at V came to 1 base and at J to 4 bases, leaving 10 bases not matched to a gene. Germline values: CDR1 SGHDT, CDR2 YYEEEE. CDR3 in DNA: TGTGCCAGCAGCTTGTGGGAGGGAATGAGTGTAGAGACCCAGTACTTC. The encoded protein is CASSLWEGMSVETQYF.

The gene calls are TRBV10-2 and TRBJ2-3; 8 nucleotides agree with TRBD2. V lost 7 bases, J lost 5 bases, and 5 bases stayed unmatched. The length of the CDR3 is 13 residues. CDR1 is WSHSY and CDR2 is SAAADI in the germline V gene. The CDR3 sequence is CASTTGGLDTQYF. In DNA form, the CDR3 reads TGCGCCAGCACAACGGGGGGGTTAGATACGCAGTATTTT.

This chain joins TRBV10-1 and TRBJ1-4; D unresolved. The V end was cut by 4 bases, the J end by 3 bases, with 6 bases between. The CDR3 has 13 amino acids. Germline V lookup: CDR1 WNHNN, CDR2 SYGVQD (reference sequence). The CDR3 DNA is TGCGCCAGCAGTGCAGGTCCTAATGAAAAACTGTTTTTT. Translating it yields CASSAGPNEKLFF.

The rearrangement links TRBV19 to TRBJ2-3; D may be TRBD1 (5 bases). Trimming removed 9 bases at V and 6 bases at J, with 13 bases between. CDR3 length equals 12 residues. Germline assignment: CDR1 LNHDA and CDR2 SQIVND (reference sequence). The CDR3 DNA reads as TGTGCCAGGGACCAGGCAGGGGATACGCAGTATTTT. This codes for CARDQAGDTQYF.

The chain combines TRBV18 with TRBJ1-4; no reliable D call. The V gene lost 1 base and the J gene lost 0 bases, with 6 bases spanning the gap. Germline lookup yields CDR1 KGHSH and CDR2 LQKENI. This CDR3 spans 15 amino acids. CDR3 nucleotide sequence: TGTGCCAGCTCACCACGCTCCACAACTAATGAAAAACTGTTTTTT. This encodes CASSPRSTTNEKLFF.

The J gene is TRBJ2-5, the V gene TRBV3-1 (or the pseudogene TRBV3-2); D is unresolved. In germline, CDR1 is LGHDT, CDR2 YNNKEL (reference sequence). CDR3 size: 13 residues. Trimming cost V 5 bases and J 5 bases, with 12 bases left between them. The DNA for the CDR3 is TGTGCCAGCAGCTACGACACCGGGGAGACCCAGTACTTC. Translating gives CASSYDTGETQYF.

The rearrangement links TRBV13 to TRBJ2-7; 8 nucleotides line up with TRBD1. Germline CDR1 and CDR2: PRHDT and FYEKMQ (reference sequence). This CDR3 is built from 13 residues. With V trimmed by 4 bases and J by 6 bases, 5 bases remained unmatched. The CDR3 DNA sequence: TGTGCCAGCAGCTCGGGACAGGCCGGCGAGCAGTACTTC. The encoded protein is CASSSGQAGEQYF.